This record looks at one T cell receptor beta chain sequence and its context. This clonotype was observed many times. What this receptor recognizes is not known. Base qualities are missing; no much larger clone stands one base away. TCR repertoires of sorted CD4+ and CD8+ blood T cells from severe aplastic anemia patients and healthy subjects were deep-sequenced in the study. Ficoll-Paque density gradient centrifugation was used to isolate peripheral blood mononuclear cells. Before DNA was extracted, CD4+ and CD8+ T cells were sorted using either FACS or magnetic beads. These data come from a study of CD8+CD57+ T cells in acquired aplastic anemia (dated by TCRdb to between 2017 and 2018). Study-level background: Extracted DNA from sorted CD4+ and CD8+ cells averaged around 3.3 ug, ranging from roughly 0.17 to 27.4 ug. For healthy donor samples, the average read count was around 9.9 million for CD4+ cells and around 12 million for CD8+ cells.

TCR beta VDJ combination and CDR3 sequence profiling used genomic DNA as the template. TCR repertoire sequencing was run on an Illumina HiSeq 2000. The original methods were these. TRBV/TRBJ rearrangement plots, CDR3 size and DJ length profiles, and Simpson's diversity index were used to evaluate the repertoires. The immunodominant clone was defined as the most abundant DNA sequence in deep sequencing data. CDR3 amino acid sequences were checked for sharing across subjects and were also compared against the VDJdb database and published repertoires. TCRdb applied fastp at Q25 and MiXCR to the public reads, then kept only in-frame beta chains. Identical CDR3 proteins give one entry, which carries the most common genes and DNA. In this record, the V and J calls reflect TCRdb's handling and not the investigators' own analysis. Recorded for this sample are 90,000 to 120,000 distinct CDR3 sequences; less than 65% of them occurred a single time. Jointly, the top ten make up 30% to 40% of the sample.

The CDR3 goes from the cysteine to the phenylalanine over 12 residues. Just CDR3 DNA is preserved here, 36 bases in frame from base 1. Deletion took 3 bases off V and 5 bases off J, with a span of 5 bases between the germline ends. Overall results and qualifications from the work: Around 30 CD8+ CDR3 sequences were found in both patients and controls but appeared to be highly expressed in patients and within the immunodominant clones of the patients. Between patients and healthy controls, no significant difference in CD8+ Simpson's diversity was found (P=0.060).

Sequences were obtained from sorted CD4+, CD8+, or CD8+CD57+ T cells (not recorded which) from PBMCs. This TCR was recovered from a human donor in good health, serving as a control. The chain links TRBV12-3 or TRBV12-4 with TRBJ2-1; no D gene is confidently identified. The nucleotides are TGTGCCAGCAGTTTGTCCAACAATGAGCAGTTCTTC. Its protein product is CASSLSNNEQFF.